This T cell receptor (beta chain) is drawn from a study of sequential checkpoint blockade in melanoma (dated by TCRdb to the late 2010s). For the study in its entirety: Patients were assigned by 1:1 randomization to either first-line nivolumab followed by ipilimumab (arm A) or ipilimumab followed by nivolumab (arm B). Maintenance nivolumab came after each of the two trial sequences.

By sample share, this clone is medium-sized (0.01 to 0.1%). The antigen this receptor binds is unknown. No clone much larger than this one lies a single base away; base qualities are absent. Beyond this particular receptor, the publication reports: The response-prediction model combining TCR metrics and mutation burden needs validation in larger, independent patient cohorts.

According to the germline V gene, CDR1 reads LGHNA and CDR2 reads YSLEER. V was cut back by 4 bases and J by 3 bases, leaving a gap of 16 bases between them. The cysteine opens and the phenylalanine closes a CDR3 of 15 amino acids. CDR3 DNA only is kept here, 45 bases in frame from base 1. The treatment or condition tag for this specimen amounts to: randomized to nivolumab then ipilimumab (arm A) or the reverse (arm B). No trial patient had received prior DNA-damaging chemotherapy. Thawed PBMCs were sorted on a FACS Aria II flow cytometer to isolate live CD3+CD8+ cells negative for CD19 and CD56. CheckMate 064, a randomized, open-label phase II trial of sequential checkpoint blockade, was the source of the samples, all of which came from patients with melanoma. Peripheral blood mononuclear cells were collected by leukapheresis, purified with Ficoll-Paque, and frozen in human serum with approximately 9.4% DMSO. Immediately after sorting, the purity of sorted blood CD3+CD8+ cells was verified to be >95%, after which DNA was extracted.

The immunoSEQ Assay was used to immunosequence TCRbeta CDR3 regions from genomic DNA. Before high-throughput sequencing, genomic DNA was amplified using bias-controlled multiplex PCR. Concerning the study's data processing: To quantify the absolute abundance of each unique TCRbeta CDR3 region, the sequences were collapsed and filtered. Clonality, defined as 1 minus Pielou's evenness, was calculated using productive rearrangements only. Clones with significantly greater frequencies in on-treatment versus baseline samples were identified using a previously published method. TCRdb holds this immuneACCESS table with in-frame rearrangements only. Some clones are missing; in checked studies, unresolved V genes explain under half, and the rest has no known cause. For V, J and clone size, that table is used; D and trimming come from the DNA. The sample table lists roughly 17,000 clones, 60% to 80% of them with a count of one. The ten biggest clones cover about 20% of the sample.

The sequence derives from a human donor with melanoma. This receptor chain uses TRBV4-3 and TRBJ2-7, and possibly TRBD2, on 5 matching bases. This material consisted of CD8+ T cells sorted from blood (inferred from file names), taken from a patient given nivolumab and ipilimumab in sequence. In nucleotide form, the sequence is TGCGCCAGCAGCCCAAAGGGAACAGCGGACTACGAGCAGTACTTC. Protein translation: CASSPKGTADYEQYF.